This T cell receptor (beta chain) stems from a study of cytomegalovirus exposure and HLA in healthy donors. This CDR3 has 14 residues. Between the trimmed V and J ends, which lost 5 bases and 0 bases, there was a span of 8 bases. Germline CDR1 is MNHNS and CDR2 is SASEGT. 60 Vbeta and 13 Jbeta primers were used in PCR. The assay was immunoSEQ multiplex PCR, and TCRdb's table has in-frame clones only and misses some. Counted here are some 140,000 clones, approximately 80% occurring once; the ten biggest clones make up approximately 1.2%. This TCR was recovered from a male donor in good health and CMV-seropositive. V usage is TRBV6-1 and J usage is TRBJ1-5, with D tentatively TRBD1 (6 bases). Sequencing used PBMCs. The CDR3 spells CASSKQGSNQPQHF. For the CDR3, the DNA is TGTGCCAGCAGTAAACAGGGTAGCAATCAGCCCCAGCATTTT.